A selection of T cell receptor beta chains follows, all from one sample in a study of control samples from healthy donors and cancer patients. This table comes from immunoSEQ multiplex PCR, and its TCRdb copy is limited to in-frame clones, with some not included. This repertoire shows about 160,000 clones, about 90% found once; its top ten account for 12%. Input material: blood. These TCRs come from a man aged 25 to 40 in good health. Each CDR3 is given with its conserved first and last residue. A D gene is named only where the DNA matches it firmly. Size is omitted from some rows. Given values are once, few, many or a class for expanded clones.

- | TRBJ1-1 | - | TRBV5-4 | TGTGCCAGCAGCTTGGACTCAGCGAGGAAAAGTGCGGCTTTCTTT | CASSLDSARKSAAFF
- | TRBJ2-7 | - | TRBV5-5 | TGTGCCAGCAGCCGAGGTAGGCAGGGACCCTACGAGCAGTACTTC | CASSRGRQGPYEQYF
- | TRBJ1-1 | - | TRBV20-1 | TGCAGTGCTAGAAAGCAGGAAGCTTTCTTT | CSARKQEAFF
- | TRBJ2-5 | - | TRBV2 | TGTGCCAGCAGTCAAGATGATGAGACCCAGTACTTC | CASSQDDETQYF
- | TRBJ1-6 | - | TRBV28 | TGTGCCAGCAGGGACAGCTATAATTCACCCCTCCACTTT | CASRDSYNSPLHF
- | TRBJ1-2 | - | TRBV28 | TGTGCCAGCAGTATAAACTATGGCTACACCTTC | CASSINYGYTF
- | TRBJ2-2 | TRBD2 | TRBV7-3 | TGTGCCAGCAGCTTAATAGCTAGCGGGGGGACTAACACCGGGGAGCTGTTTTTT | CASSLIASGGTNTGELFF
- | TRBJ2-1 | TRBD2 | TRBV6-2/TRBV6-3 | TGTGCCAGCAGTCAATCAACCTCACTAGCGGGAGTACACAATGAGCAGTTCTTC | CASSQSTSLAGVHNEQFF
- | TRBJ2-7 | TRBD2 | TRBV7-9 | TGTGCCAGCAGCCCCCTCAGGACTAGCGGCAGCTCCTACGAGCAGTACTTC | CASSPLRTSGSSYEQYF
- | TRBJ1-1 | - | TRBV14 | TGTGCCAGCAGTCCCCAAGTGGACACTGAAGCTTTCTTT | CASSPQVDTEAFF
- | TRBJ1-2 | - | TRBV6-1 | TGTGCCAGCAGTGATCCCGACAGAAACTATGGCTACACCTTC | CASSDPDRNYGYTF
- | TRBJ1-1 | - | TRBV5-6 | TGTGCCAGCAGCTTGGCCAGCAGCTTTGGGGAGAACACTGAAGCTTTCTTT | CASSLASSFGENTEAFF
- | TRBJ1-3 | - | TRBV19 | TGTGCCAGTAGTTCAGATGGAGGGCGTTTCTCTGGAAACACCATATATTTT | CASSSDGGRFSGNTIYF
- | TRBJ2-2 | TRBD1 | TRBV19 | TGTGCCAGTAGGCCTGGGACAGGGGGCGCGGACACCGGGGAGCTGTTTTTT | CASRPGTGGADTGELFF
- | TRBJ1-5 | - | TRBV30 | TGTGCCTGGAGTGATCTGCACCCTTCTGGCTCCAAGCATTTT | CAWSDLHPSGSKHF
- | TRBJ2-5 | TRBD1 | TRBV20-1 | TGCAGTGCCACAGGGGTGGAGACCCAGTACTTC | CSATGVETQYF
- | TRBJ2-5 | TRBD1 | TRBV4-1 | TGCGCCAGCAGCCAAGATCAGGGGGACAGGGGGGTTCGAGAGACCCAGTACTTC | CASSQDQGDRGVRETQYF
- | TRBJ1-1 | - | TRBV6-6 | TGTGCCAGCAGTTACCGGGACAAAAGCCTGAACACTGAAGCTTTCTTT | CASSYRDKSLNTEAFF
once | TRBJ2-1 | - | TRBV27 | TGTGCCAGCAGTTTAGGGGCGGTCTACAATGAGCAGTTCTTC | CASSLGAVYNEQFF
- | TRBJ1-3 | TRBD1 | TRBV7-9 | TGTGCCAGCAGCTTGGCGACAGGGACTGGAAACACCATATATTTT | CASSLATGTGNTIYF
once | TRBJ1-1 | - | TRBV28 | TGTGCCAGCAGTTTATCCCCGGGGAACACTGAAGCTTTCTTT | CASSLSPGNTEAFF
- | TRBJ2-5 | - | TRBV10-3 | TGTGCCATCAGTGAGTACTTTAAGACAGTCCAAGAGACCCAGTACTTC | CAISEYFKTVQETQYF
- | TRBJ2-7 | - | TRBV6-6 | TGTGCCAGCCGGGGAGGCGAGCAGTACTTC | CASRGGEQYF
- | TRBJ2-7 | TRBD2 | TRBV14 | TGTGCCAGCAGCCAAGCCGGGACTAGGGTTATTTACGAGCAGTACTTC | CASSQAGTRVIYEQYF
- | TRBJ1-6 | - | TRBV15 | TGTGCCACCAGCAGAGATAGGGGGACACTCGGTTCACCCCTCCACTTT | CATSRDRGTLGSPLHF
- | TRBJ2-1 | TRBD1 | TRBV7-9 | TGTGCCAGCAGCTTAGTAGGGCCCACCCAGGGGGATGAGCAGTTCTTC | CASSLVGPTQGDEQFF
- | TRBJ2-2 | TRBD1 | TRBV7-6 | TGTGCCAGCAGCCAAGACGGTACAGGGGTTAACACCGGGGAGCTGTTTTTT | CASSQDGTGVNTGELFF
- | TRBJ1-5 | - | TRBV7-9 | TGTGCCAGCAGCTTAGTGGGAGGGAACCAGCCCCAGCATTTT | CASSLVGGNQPQHF
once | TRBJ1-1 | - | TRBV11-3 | TGTGCCAGCAGCTTCCAGACGAACACTGAAGCTTTCTTT | CASSFQTNTEAFF
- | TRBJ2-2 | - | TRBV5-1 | TGCGCCAGCAGCTTGACTACAGGGTCCGGGGAGCTGTTTTTT | CASSLTTGSGELFF
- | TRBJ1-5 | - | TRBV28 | TGTGCCAGCAGTTTGGACTCCCCGGGCAATCAGCCCCAGCATTTT | CASSLDSPGNQPQHF
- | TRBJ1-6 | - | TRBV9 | TGTGCCAGCAGCGTAGGGACACTGAATTCACCCCTCCACTTT | CASSVGTLNSPLHF
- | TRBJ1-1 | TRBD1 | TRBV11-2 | TGTGCCAGCAGCTTAACAGAGACAGGGGTTTTTGAAGCTTTCTTT | CASSLTETGVFEAFF
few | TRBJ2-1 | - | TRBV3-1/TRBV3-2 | TGTGCCAGCAGCCAAGAAAGGAGGAATGAGCAGTTCTTC | CASSQERRNEQFF